This T cell receptor beta chain stems from a study of blood T cell repertoires in COVID-19. The overall study: Sites across the United States, Italy and Spain contributed samples from acute and convalescent COVID-19.

V shed 11 bases and J 2 bases; nucleotides not matched to a gene: 7. This CDR3 contains 15 residues. The germline gives CDR1 SEHNR, CDR2 FQNEAQ (reference sequence). How the authors handled the data: Amplification of reference gene primers provided the estimated nucleated cell counts. Sequencing used immunoSEQ multiplex PCR; TCRdb keeps in-frame clones, though not all of them. V and J calls and clone size are those listed in that table; D and trimming were worked out from the DNA. This table has under 250,000 clones, about four fifths appearing once. The chain combines TRBV7-9 with TRBJ2-6; 9 nucleotides match TRBD1. The material sequenced was peripheral blood. This clonotype originated in a man older than 75 with acute or convalescent COVID-19. The CDR3 region has the DNA TGTGCCGGAACTACAGGGGGCGCTGGGGCCAACGTCCTGACTTTC. Encoded protein: CAGTTGGAGANVLTF.